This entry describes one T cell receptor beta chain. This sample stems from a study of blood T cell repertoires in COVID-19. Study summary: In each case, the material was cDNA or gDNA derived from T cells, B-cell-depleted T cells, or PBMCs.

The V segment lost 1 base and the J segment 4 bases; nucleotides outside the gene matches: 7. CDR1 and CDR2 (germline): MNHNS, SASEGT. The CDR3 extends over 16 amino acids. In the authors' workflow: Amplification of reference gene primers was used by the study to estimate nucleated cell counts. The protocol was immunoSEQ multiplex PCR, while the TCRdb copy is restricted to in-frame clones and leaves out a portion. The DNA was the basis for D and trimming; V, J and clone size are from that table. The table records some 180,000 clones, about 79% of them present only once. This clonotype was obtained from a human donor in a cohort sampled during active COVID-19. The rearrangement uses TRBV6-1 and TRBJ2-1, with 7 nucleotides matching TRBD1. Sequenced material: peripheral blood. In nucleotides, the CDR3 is TGTGCCAGCAGTGAAGAAGGGACAGACCAATACAATGAGCAGTTCTTC. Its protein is CASSEEGTDQYNEQFF.